This T cell receptor beta chain was observed in a study of cytomegalovirus exposure and HLA in healthy donors. The CDR3 runs 12 residues. Germline V gives CDR1 SGHVS, CDR2 FNYEAQ. Trimming shortened V by 2 bases and J by 8 bases, and 6 bases separated the two germline ends. This clone was seen more than once but under ten times. Its antigen is currently unknown. Study results and caveats: The classifier reportedly diagnosed cytomegalovirus status with high sensitivity and specificity.

In the PCR, 60 Vbeta and 13 Jbeta primers were used. Per the authors' pipeline: There were about 88 million unique TCR beta chains by a later count, and about 12 million of them were shared. Generated by immunoSEQ multiplex PCR, the TCRdb table keeps only in-frame clones and is missing some. D and trimming were read from the DNA, whereas the V and J calls and clone size are those reported in that table. In the table there are approximately 120,000 clones, approximately 76% of which are singletons. Sequencing input: PBMCs. This chain joins TRBV7-6 and TRBJ2-2, with D unresolved. The receptor comes from a woman between 45 and 65 years old in good health and CMV-seropositive. CDR3 residues: CASSLYRGELFF. In DNA, the CDR3 is TGTGCCAGCAGCTTATACAGAGGGGAGCTGTTTTTT.